Listed here are 24 T cell receptor beta chains from one sample, sequenced in a study of blood T cells in healthy people across ages. It was with a sample-barcoded 5' primer and a J-beta primer mix that a second PCR of about 6 to 12 cycles was run. Using its own MiXCR run on the 5' RACE reads, TCRdb lists one record per CDR3 protein. Of about 2 million distinct CDR3 sequences detected, around half appear once; the ten largest clones hold about 2.1%. Sequenced: blood. Receptors originate from a woman aged 40-49 years in good health.

This chain joins TRBV11-3 and TRBJ2-1, with TRBD2 identical over 9 bases. In germline, CDR1 is SGHNT, CDR2 YENEEA. The CDR3 runs 17 residues. The J segment lost 2 bases and the V segment lost 0 bases, leaving 5 bases of the junction unmatched. The CDR3 here is CASSLDSLAGAYNEQFF. CDR3 DNA: TGTGCCAGCAGCTTAGATTCTTTAGCGGGGGCCTACAATGAGCAGTTCTTC.

This clonotype was observed once. The rearrangement links TRBV7-9 to TRBJ2-1; 14 nucleotides align to TRBD2. The junction had 5 bases not matched to a gene; V was cut back by 4 bases and J by 3 bases. CDR1 SEHNR and CDR2 FQNEAQ come from the germline V gene (reference sequence). CDR3 length: 17 residues. The CDR3 region is CASSYGLAGGNYNEQFF. Here the CDR3 DNA reads TGTGCCAGCAGCTACGGACTAGCGGGGGGAAACTACAATGAGCAGTTCTTC.

This chain uses TRBV6-6 with TRBJ1-5; D is perhaps TRBD1 (5 bases). V was shortened by 0 bases and J by 3 bases, with 15 bases between the two germline ends. Germline values: CDR1 MNHNY, CDR2 SVGAGI (reference sequence). CDR3 length: 17 amino acids. The CDR3 DNA reads TGTGCCAGCAGTTACTCGGTCGGCGGGACGCCCAATCAGCCCCAGCATTTT. Its protein is CASSYSVGGTPNQPQHF.

The genes are TRBV4-1 and TRBJ2-5; 9 bases are a match to TRBD1. Germline CDR1 MGHRA, CDR2 YSYEKL. This CDR3 has 15 amino acids. V was pared by 4 bases and J by 3 bases, with 6 bases of the junction left unmatched. CDR3 DNA: TGCGCCAGCAGCCCGGGACAGGGACCAGAAGAGACCCAGTACTTC. Protein sequence: CASSPGQGPEETQYF.

J is TRBJ2-1 and V is TRBV6-6; no reliable D call. This CDR3 comprises 10 residues. Per germline, CDR1 MNHNY and CDR2 SVGAGI (reference sequence). V gave up 4 bases and J gave up 9 bases, with 4 bases separating them. The CDR3 DNA follows: TGTGCCAGCAGTTCCGCTGAGCAGTTCTTC. The encoded protein is CASSSAEQFF.

This clonotype was seen once. The chain carries TRBV28 and TRBJ2-5, with TRBD1 identical over 9 bases. Near its end, the DNA agrees better with TRBJ2-7, so the J call may be wrong. The CDR3 sequence is 16 residues long. Germline CDR1 is MDHEN and CDR2 is SYDVKM. CDR3 loop: CASSLTGGATPYEQYF. CDR3 nucleotides: TGTGCCAGCAGTTTAACAGGGGGCGCTACACCTTACGAGCAGTACTTC.

This clonotype was counted a few times. The chain links TRBV20-1 to TRBJ2-5; the match to TRBD1 covers 10 bases. The germline gives CDR1 DFQATT, CDR2 SNEGSKA (reference sequence). The J segment lost 11 bases and the V segment lost 3 bases, leaving 15 bases of the junction unmatched. This CDR3 comprises 15 residues. The CDR3 loop is CSARTSGTGVSEQYF. Here the CDR3 DNA reads TGCAGTGCTAGGACTAGTGGGACAGGGGTTTCAGAGCAGTACTTC.

This clonotype has more than one count but fewer than ten. This chain uses TRBV28 with TRBJ2-4; TRBD1 matches at 9 bases. The length of the CDR3 is 15 residues. Germline loops: CDR1 MDHEN, CDR2 SYDVKM. The V gene end was trimmed by 4 bases and the J gene end by 8 bases; junction bases not matched to a gene: 9. CDR3 DNA sequence: TGTGCCAGCAGTTCCACATCACGACAGGGGGACATTCAGTACTTC. Translating it yields CASSSTSRQGDIQYF.

The chain links TRBV27 to TRBJ2-4; D is uncertain. V lost 5 bases to trimming and J lost 13 bases, with 18 bases between them. CDR3 length equals 13 residues. Germline V gene lookup returns CDR1 MNHEY and CDR2 SMNVEV (reference sequence). This CDR3 is CASSPLELDEQYF. The CDR3 DNA reads TGTGCCAGCAGTCCACTGGAGCTGGATGAGCAGTACTTC.

The rearrangement joins TRBV9 to TRBJ2-7; D tentatively fits TRBD1 or TRBD2 (6 bases each). This CDR3 is 15 amino acids long. Germline V gene lookup returns CDR1 SGDLS and CDR2 YYNGEE. V was clipped by 0 bases and J by 2 bases, with 12 bases between them. CDR3 DNA sequence: TGTGCCAGCAGCGTAGAAGGGGGGACAACCTACGAGCAGTACTTC. Translation gives CASSVEGGTTYEQYF.

This clonotype was seen more than once but under ten times. The chain is built from TRBV20-1 and TRBJ2-4; 12 nucleotides agree with TRBD1. Judging by the DNA end, TRBJ2-5 fits better; the J call may be wrong. The CDR3 has 16 residues. CDR1 is DFQATT, CDR2 SNEGSKA, per germline (reference sequence). The CDR3 DNA reads as TGCAGTGCCGATAAACCGGGACAGGGGGCGAAAGAGACCCAGTACTTC. This encodes CSADKPGQGAKETQYF.

The chain combines TRBV7-2 with TRBJ1-5; no clear D gene. The CDR3 sequence is 14 residues long. Germline loops: CDR1 SGHTA, CDR2 FQGNSA. V was trimmed by 1 base and J by 7 bases, leaving 11 bases between them. CDR3 loop: CASSLGSPRQPQHF. The CDR3 bases are TGTGCCAGCAGCTTAGGGTCTCCCAGGCAGCCCCAGCATTTT.

This clonotype showed up just a few times. The CDR3 coding sequence is TGTGCCAGCAGCCTCCGGGACAGCGGAGCCGAGCAGTACTTC. Translation gives CASSLRDSGAEQYF. The chain couples TRBV7-2 to TRBJ2-5, with TRBD1 identical over 7 bases. The J call may be mistaken, given a closer DNA end match to TRBJ2-7. The CDR3 is 14 residues long. Germline V lookup: CDR1 SGHTA, CDR2 FQGNSA.

This chain connects TRBV9 to TRBJ1-2, with no clear D. V was trimmed by 3 bases and J by 4 bases, leaving 16 bases between them. This CDR3 is built from 15 residues. Per the germline V gene, CDR1 is SGDLS and CDR2 is YYNGEE. Here the CDR3 reads CASSESLGLGYGYTF. The CDR3 coding sequence is TGTGCCAGCAGCGAAAGCTTAGGTTTAGGCTATGGCTACACCTTC.

The CDR3 is CSARRDPYTEAFF. CDR3 coding DNA: TGCAGTGCTAGGCGGGACCCCTACACTGAAGCTTTCTTT. The chain combines TRBV20-1 with TRBJ1-1, with a tentative D call TRBD1 (5 bases). The CDR3 is 13 amino acids. Per the germline V gene, CDR1 is DFQATT and CDR2 is SNEGSKA (reference sequence). The V and J ends lost 3 bases and 3 bases respectively, with 11 bases between them.

This clonotype occurred a few times. The V and J genes are TRBV20-1 and TRBJ2-3; 11 bases map to TRBD2. This CDR3 comprises 16 residues. The germline CDR1 and CDR2 sequences are DFQATT and SNEGSKA (reference sequence). Trimming cost V 5 bases and J 2 bases; bases outside gene matches: 9. CDR3 DNA: TGCAGTGCTCCCCGGTGGACTAGCGGGTACACAGATACGCAGTATTTT. Protein sequence: CSAPRWTSGYTDTQYF.

The gene calls are TRBV5-1 and TRBJ2-7; 9 bases are shared with TRBD1. CDR1 SGHRS and CDR2 YFSETQ come from the germline V gene. This CDR3 comprises 16 residues. The J segment lost 2 bases and the V segment lost 4 bases, leaving 10 bases of the junction unmatched. CDR3 loop: CASSPEGTGPTYEQYF. CDR3 in DNA: TGCGCCAGCAGCCCCGAAGGGACAGGGCCTACCTACGAGCAGTACTTC. Complete variable domain (other parts from reference TRBV5-1 and TRBJ2-7): KAGVTQTPRYLIKTRGQQVTLSCSPISGHRSVSWYQQTPGQGLQFLFEYFSETQRNKGNFPGRFSGRQFSNSRSEMNVSTLELGDSALYLCASSPEGTGPTYEQYFGPGTRLTVT.

This clonotype showed up just a few times. The chain carries TRBV7-8 and TRBJ2-1; D is perhaps TRBD2 (6 bases). The V gene's germline CDR1 is SGHVS and CDR2 FQNEAQ. The CDR3 contains 13 residues. V was clipped by 4 bases and J by 5 bases, with 9 bases between them. This chain's CDR3 is CASSWGLHNEQFF. DNA for the CDR3: TGTGCCAGCAGCTGGGGACTTCACAATGAGCAGTTCTTC.

The V call is TRBV27, the J call TRBJ2-3; 10 nucleotides agree with TRBD2. With V trimmed by 8 bases and J by 5 bases, 16 bases remained unmatched. This CDR3 comprises 17 residues. Germline V CDR1 and CDR2: MNHEY, SMNVEV (reference sequence). CDR3 region: CASQKGIGASGGDTQYF. The CDR3 coding sequence is TGTGCCAGCCAAAAGGGGATTGGGGCTAGCGGGGGAGATACGCAGTATTTT.

This clonotype was detected ten times or more. V is TRBV28 and J is TRBJ2-1; perhaps D is TRBD1 or TRBD2 (5 bases each). Germline CDR1 and CDR2: MDHEN and SYDVKM. The CDR3 contains 12 residues. V was cut by 3 bases and J by 7 bases, with 7 bases left in between. CDR3 coding DNA: TGTGCCAGCAGTTTCTGGGGGAATGAGCAGTTCTTC. It specifies CASSFWGNEQFF.

The chain links TRBV3-1 to TRBJ2-1; D remains ambiguous. V was cut by 3 bases and J by 10 bases, with 16 bases left in between. CDR1 and CDR2 (germline): LGHDT, YNNKEL (reference sequence). This CDR3 comprises 14 residues. CDR3 amino acids: CASSHHPLASEQFF. For the CDR3, the DNA is TGTGCCAGCAGCCACCATCCCCTGGCGAGCGAGCAGTTCTTC.

J is TRBJ2-7 and V is TRBV9; tentative D call: TRBD2 (5 bases). The closer fit of TRBJ2-5 to the DNA end suggests the J call may be wrong. The V gene's germline CDR1 is SGDLS and CDR2 YYNGEE. The CDR3 covers 13 residues. CDR3 sequence reads: CASSGDGIGTQYF. In nucleotides, the CDR3 is TGTGCCAGCAGCGGAGACGGGATTGGGACCCAGTACTTC.

The gene calls are TRBV7-9 and TRBJ2-3; 8 nucleotides align to TRBD2. Germline values: CDR1 SEHNR, CDR2 FQNEAQ (reference sequence). With V trimmed by 3 bases and J by 5 bases, 7 bases remained unmatched. CDR3 length: 15 residues. The DNA of the CDR3 is TGTGCCAGCAGCTTGACCGGCGGGGGGCTAGATACGCAGTATTTT. Its translation is CASSLTGGGLDTQYF.

V gene TRBV7-6 combines with J gene TRBJ2-1; the match to TRBD2 covers 11 bases. From germline, CDR1 is SGHVS and CDR2 FNYEAQ. The ends lost 5 bases at V and 5 bases at J; junction bases unmatched: 8. The CDR3 has 16 residues. The CDR3 nucleotides read TGTGCCAGCAGCCCAATAGCGGGGGGGCCGAACAATGAGCAGTTCTTC. It encodes CASSPIAGGPNNEQFF.